These 11 T cell receptor beta chains came from one sample sequenced in a study of vaccination and CD4 T cells after COVID-19. Their target antigens are unknown. Time point noted: late sampling 161 to 241 days after vaccination in a few convalescent patients. Noted treatment: 10-day PBMC culture with coronavirus spike peptide pools or control peptides (ViraFEST assay). Sequence data for DNA of cultured CD4+ T cells were generated by the Oncomine TCR Beta short-read assay. TCRdb reprocessed the PCR reads via MiXCR and lists one record per CDR3 protein. Among tens of thousands of distinct CDR3 sequences listed, 43% were seen once. Sequences were derived from CD4+ T cells from blood, cultured in vitro, sampled about 7 months after SARS-CoV-2 vaccination. The receptors shown here come from a human donor who had recovered from COVID-19.

The CDR3 is CASSLFRVGYTF. Written as DNA, the CDR3 is TGTGCCAGCAGTTTATTCCGGGTAGGCTACACCTTC. This chain uses TRBV28 with TRBJ1-2; D is uncertain. Looked up from germline, CDR1 is MDHEN and CDR2 is SYDVKM. This CDR3 comprises 12 residues. V dropped 1 base and J dropped 8 bases, with 8 bases sitting between them.

This sequence joins TRBV10-3 and TRBJ2-5; either TRBD1 or TRBD2 may fit D (5 bases each). With 8 bases removed from V and 3 bases from J, the gap between germline ends came to 22 bases. The CDR3 has 16 residues. CDR1 and CDR2 from the germline V gene are ENHRY and SYGVKD. The CDR3 is CAIGDHGLVSKETQYF. The CDR3, as DNA: TGTGCCATCGGGGACCATGGCCTAGTGTCAAAAGAGACCCAGTACTTC.

The chain uses TRBV11-1 and TRBJ2-1, with 7 nucleotides matching TRBD2. This CDR3 spans 16 amino acids. Germline loops: CDR1 SGHAT, CDR2 FQDESV (reference sequence). Trimming at V came to 5 bases and at J to 4 bases, leaving 11 bases not matched to a gene. CDR3 region: CASSRLAEAGYNEQFF. In DNA form, the CDR3 reads TGTGCCAGCAGCCGTCTAGCGGAGGCGGGGTACAATGAGCAGTTCTTC. The variable domain in full, completed from reference TRBV11-1 and TRBJ2-1, reads EAEVAQSPRYKITEKSQAVAFWCDPISGHATLYWYRQILGQGPELLVQFQDESVVDDSQLPKDRFSAERLKGVDSTLKIQPAELGDSAMYLCASSRLAEAGYNEQFFGPGTRLTVL.

This rearrangement joins TRBV27 to TRBJ2-5; D ambiguous. The length of the CDR3 is 13 residues. CDR1 MNHEY and CDR2 SMNVEV come from the germline V gene (reference sequence). V was trimmed by 3 bases and J by 5 bases, leaving 10 bases between them. The CDR3 DNA follows: TGTGCCAGCAGTTTTAGCACAGTTGAGACCCAGTACTTC. Translation gives CASSFSTVETQYF.

The chain couples TRBV20-1 to TRBJ1-1, with D unresolved. With 7 bases removed from V and 1 base from J, the gap between germline ends came to 7 bases. The CDR3 covers 11 residues. The germline V gene has CDR1 DFQATT and CDR2 SNEGSKA (reference sequence). CDR3 nucleotide sequence: TGCAGTGGGGGATCGAACACTGAAGCTTTCTTT. This translates into CSGGSNTEAFF.

This clonotype was seen a few times. The rearrangement links TRBV2 to TRBJ2-5, with 7 bases identical to TRBD2. There are 15 residues in the CDR3. The V gene end was trimmed by 7 bases and the J gene end by 7 bases; junction bases not matched to a gene: 15. Germline CDR1 reads SNHLY; CDR2 reads FYNNEI. For the CDR3, the DNA is TGTGCCAGCAATTCCCAGGGCTCGGGGGGAGGGACCCAGTACTTC. Its protein product is CASNSQGSGGGTQYF.

This chain connects TRBV5-4 to TRBJ2-3, with D possibly being TRBD1 (6 bases). In germline, CDR1 is SGHNT, CDR2 YYREEE (reference sequence). The CDR3 spans 16 residues. The V end lost 4 bases, the J end lost 7 bases, and 22 bases lay between the germline ends. The CDR3 protein is CASSPDRTEVWNTQYF. In DNA, the CDR3 is TGTGCCAGCAGCCCCGACAGGACGGAGGTCTGGAATACGCAGTATTTT.

The rearrangement uses TRBV20-1 and TRBJ2-7; a possible D gene is TRBD2 (6 bases). Trimming stripped 2 bases from V and 0 bases from J, with 11 bases between. Germline values: CDR1 DFQATT, CDR2 SNEGSKA (reference sequence). The CDR3 is 14 amino acids. The CDR3 here is CSARSDGSSYEQYF. The CDR3 DNA is TGCAGTGCTAGATCAGACGGGAGCTCCTACGAGCAGTACTTC.

The chain joins TRBV7-6 to TRBJ2-7; 9 bases align to TRBD2. Trimming cost V 4 bases and J 6 bases; bases outside gene matches: 4. Germline CDR1 and CDR2: SGHVS and FNYEAQ. This CDR3 is built from 13 residues. The CDR3 DNA sequence: TGTGCCAGCAGCTCCGGGACTAGCTCCGAGCAGTACTTC. As protein: CASSSGTSSEQYF.

This sequence joins TRBV6-2 or TRBV6-3 and TRBJ2-7, with a weak D call TRBD2 (5 bases). V lost 6 bases, J lost 3 bases, and 12 bases lay in between. The CDR3 loop spans 13 amino acids. Germline V lookup: CDR1 MNHEY, CDR2 SVGEGT. The CDR3 region is CASSRLADYEQYF. For the CDR3, the DNA is TGTGCCAGCAGCCGGCTAGCCGACTACGAGCAGTACTTC.

The V call is TRBV20-1, the J call TRBJ2-3; the D call may be TRBD1 or TRBD2 (5 bases each). Looked up from germline, CDR1 is DFQATT and CDR2 is SNEGSKA (reference sequence). The CDR3 is made up of 16 amino acids. With 0 bases removed from V and 6 bases from J, the gap between germline ends came to 19 bases. Here the CDR3 DNA reads TGCAGTGCTAGAGATGTTGGGGGAGAGCTGGGGGATACGCAGTATTTT. As protein: CSARDVGGELGDTQYF.